One sample yielded the 27 T cell receptor beta chains listed below, sequenced in a study of siplizumab effects on memory and regulatory T cells (dated by TCRdb to the late 2010s). The library was made by the immunoSEQ multiplex PCR assay. As stored in TCRdb, this immuneACCESS dataset retains in-frame rearrangements with V and J assigned. A fraction of the clones does not appear; measured against another copy, unresolved V genes explain less than half of the discrepancy, and the remainder lacks a known reason. For this sample the table gives 65,000 to 85,000 clones, of which about 92% were detected only once. The ten largest account for over 4% of the sample. Specimen: CD8+ T cells sorted from blood. The receptor set was obtained from a human donor in good health.

This chain joins TRBV19 and TRBJ1-1; D perhaps matches TRBD1 (6 bases). Trimming took 0 bases from V and 4 from J, leaving 9 bases between them. This CDR3 comprises 14 residues. From germline, CDR1 is LNHDA and CDR2 SQIVND (reference sequence). The CDR3: CASSIDQGITEAFF. The CDR3 DNA follows: TGTGCCAGTAGTATAGACCAGGGGATCACTGAAGCTTTCTTT.

CDR3 DNA: TGTGCCAGCAGTTTACGGCACTCCTCCTACGAGCAGTACTTC. Translated, it gives CASSLRHSSYEQYF. The rearrangement uses TRBV27 and TRBJ2-7; D not resolved. There are 14 residues in the CDR3. The germline V gene encodes CDR1 MNHEY and CDR2 SMNVEV (reference sequence). Between the trimmed V and J ends, which lost 2 bases and 0 bases, there was a span of 8 bases.

The chain joins TRBV11-3 to TRBJ2-2; D is tentatively TRBD1 or TRBD2 (5 bases each). There are 16 residues in the CDR3. The V gene lost 5 bases and the J gene lost 6 bases, with 19 bases spanning the gap. From germline, CDR1 is SGHNT and CDR2 YENEEA. The CDR3 region is CASSHVSRGRPGELFF. CDR3 coding DNA: TGTGCCAGCAGCCATGTCTCTCGGGGACGCCCCGGGGAGCTGTTTTTT.

The chain is built from TRBV18 and TRBJ1-1; D not certain. Germline CDR1 is KGHSH and CDR2 is LQKENI. V dropped 8 bases and J dropped 6 bases, with 13 bases sitting between them. The CDR3 has 12 amino acids. The CDR3 DNA is TGTGCCAGCACGGAAGCCGGATCTGAAGCTTTCTTT. Amino acids: CASTEAGSEAFF.

The gene calls are TRBV6-1 and TRBJ2-7; 8 bases line up with TRBD1. Germline V lookup: CDR1 MNHNS, CDR2 SASEGT. The CDR3 has 14 amino acids. V shed 5 bases, J shed 5 bases, and the junction held 8 bases outside the gene matches. CDR3 in DNA: TGTGCCAGCAGTCTCCCGGACAGGGTCCACGAGCAGTACTTC. This translates into CASSLPDRVHEQYF.

This clone was counted a single time. The V gene is TRBV5-5, the J gene TRBJ1-1; D not certain. V was cut by 4 bases and J by 0 bases, with 7 bases left in between. Germline CDR1 and CDR2: SGHKS and YYEKEE (reference sequence). The CDR3 runs 13 residues. CDR3 amino acids: CASSGWVNTEAFF. The CDR3 DNA sequence: TGTGCCAGCAGCGGGTGGGTGAACACTGAAGCTTTCTTT. The variable domain in full, with the rest retrieved from reference TRBV5-5 and TRBJ1-1, is DAGVTQSPTHLIKTRGQQVTLRCSPISGHKSVSWYQQVLGQGPQFIFQYYEKEERGRGNFPDRFSARQFPNYSSELNVNALLLGDSALYLCASSGWVNTEAFFGQGTRLTVV.

V is TRBV6-5 and J is TRBJ2-7, with TRBD1 identical over 8 bases. V shed 6 bases and J 6 bases; nucleotides not matched to a gene: 1. Germline-derived CDR1 and CDR2 are MNHEY and SVGAGI. The CDR3 is made up of 11 amino acids. CDR3 region: CASSTGGEQYF. The CDR3 nucleotides read TGTGCCAGCAGCACAGGGGGCGAGCAGTACTTC.

The CDR3 bases are TGTGCCAGCAGGATTCAGGTGAACACTGAAGCTTTCTTT. Protein product: CASRIQVNTEAFF. The chain employs TRBV5-4 and TRBJ1-1, with D uncertain. CDR1 is SGHNT, CDR2 YYREEE, per germline (reference sequence). Trimming pared 5 bases from V and 0 bases from J, leaving 8 bases between. This CDR3 contains 13 residues.

This chain connects TRBV4-2 to TRBJ2-2; D possibly matches TRBD1 or TRBD2 (5 bases each). With 1 base removed from V and 4 bases from J, the gap between germline ends came to 13 bases. The germline V gene has CDR1 LGHNA and CDR2 YNFKEQ. This CDR3 has 16 residues. In nucleotides, the CDR3 is TGTGCCAGCAGCCAAGCTAGGTATGGGGGCACCGGGGAGCTGTTTTTT. Protein: CASSQARYGGTGELFF.

The J gene is TRBJ2-1, the V gene TRBV6-6; perhaps TRBD1 as D (6 bases). V lost 1 base to trimming and J lost 4 bases, with 14 bases between them. Per germline, CDR1 MNHNY and CDR2 SVGAGI (reference sequence). The CDR3 covers 16 residues. CDR3 coding DNA: TGTGCCAGCAGTTACTTCCTTCGGGACAAATACAATGAGCAGTTCTTC. Encoded protein: CASSYFLRDKYNEQFF.

The CDR3 DNA is TGTGCCACCAGCACTGGACAGTACCTCAATCAGCCCCAGCATTTT. It translates to CATSTGQYLNQPQHF. This chain uses TRBV15 with TRBJ1-5; D might be TRBD1 (6 bases). Trimming stripped 4 bases from V and 3 bases from J, with 13 bases between. The CDR3 has 15 amino acids. CDR1 is LNHNV and CDR2 is YYDKDF in the germline V gene (reference sequence).

The rearrangement uses TRBV18 and TRBJ1-2; no definite D call. Germline V lookup: CDR1 KGHSH, CDR2 LQKENI. The V end was cut by 4 bases, the J end by 3 bases, with 15 bases between. The CDR3 is made up of 15 amino acids. The CDR3 DNA is TGTGCCAGCTCACTAGAGACACATTCAGACTATGGCTACACCTTC. Its translation: CASSLETHSDYGYTF.

The rearrangement links TRBV11-3 to TRBJ2-7, with TRBD2 as a possible D gene (6 bases). The CDR3 extends over 14 amino acids. Germline V CDR1 and CDR2: SGHNT, YENEEA. Trimming removed 8 bases from V and 5 bases from J, with 19 bases in between. The CDR3, as DNA: TGTGCCAGCTCACCGGGACTCCTTGGCGACGAGCAGTACTTC. Translating gives CASSPGLLGDEQYF. Drawing the rest from reference TRBV11-3 and TRBJ2-7, the complete variable domain is EAGVVQSPRYKIIEKKQPVAFWCNPISGHNTLYWYLQNLGQGPELLIRYENEEAVDDSQLPKDRFSAERLKGVDSTLKIQPAELGDSAVYLCASSPGLLGDEQYFGPGTRLTVT.

Remarks on this clone: One end of the junction fails to match germline, which may point to a read error. The chain uses TRBV5-1 and TRBJ1-5; D gene unclear. Germline-derived CDR1 and CDR2 are SGHRS and YFSETQ. CDR3 length equals 13 residues. The chain's CDR3 is CASSYGENQPQHF. For the CDR3, the DNA is TGTGCCAGCAGCTACGGGGAGAATCAGCCCCAGCATTTT.

In this sample, this clone turned up once. The V and J genes are TRBV9 and TRBJ2-7, with TRBD2 matching over 12 bases. The CDR3 runs 15 residues. Per the germline V gene, CDR1 is SGDLS and CDR2 is YYNGEE. V shed 2 bases, J shed 2 bases, and the junction held 2 bases outside the gene matches. CDR3 loop: CASSVSSGGAYEQYF. DNA of the CDR3: TGTGCCAGCAGCGTCTCTAGCGGGGGGGCCTACGAGCAGTACTTC.

This chain links TRBV5-1 with TRBJ1-1; 10 bases agree with TRBD1. The germline gives CDR1 SGHRS, CDR2 YFSETQ. CDR3 size: 13 residues. Unmatched junction bases numbered 4, after V lost 4 bases and J lost 7 bases. CDR3 nucleotide sequence: TGCGCCAGCAGCCTGGGACAGGGGAATGAAGCTTTCTTT. Translation: CASSLGQGNEAFF.

A note on this clone: A junction end diverges from the germline sequence, so it may reflect a read error. V gene TRBV5-5 combines with J gene TRBJ2-7, with 7 bases lining up with TRBD1. The germline V gene has CDR1 SGHKS and CDR2 YYEKEE (reference sequence). The CDR3 loop spans 13 amino acids. This CDR3 reads CASSQTGSYEQYF. As DNA, the CDR3 is TGCGCCAGCAGCCAGACAGGGTCCTACGAGCAGTACTTC.

The chain links TRBV10-3 to TRBJ2-1, with D possibly TRBD1 on 5 matching bases. The CDR3 has 17 amino acids. Trimming removed 0 bases from V and 5 bases from J, with 17 bases in between. In germline, CDR1 is ENHRY, CDR2 SYGVKD. The CDR3 nucleotides read TGTGCCATCAGTGAGTCGATTCTCCGGACAAAGAACAATGAGCAGTTCTTC. Residues: CAISESILRTKNNEQFF.

V and J are TRBV4-3 and TRBJ1-5, with D unresolved. The CDR3 runs to 13 residues. Trimming removed 5 bases from V and 0 bases from J, with 5 bases in between. CDR1 is LGHNA, CDR2 YSLEER, per germline. CDR3 sequence reads: CASSGDSNQPQHF. The DNA of the CDR3 is TGCGCCAGCAGCGGAGATAGCAATCAGCCCCAGCATTTT.

The V and J genes are TRBV2 and TRBJ2-1, with D perhaps matching TRBD1 or TRBD2 (6 bases each). The CDR3 length is 13 residues. Germline V gives CDR1 SNHLY, CDR2 FYNNEI. Trimming cost V 3 bases and J 8 bases, with 11 bases left between them. The CDR3 loop is CASSDRGRDEQFF. The CDR3 DNA sequence: TGTGCCAGCAGTGATCGGGGGCGGGATGAGCAGTTCTTC.

The genes are TRBV9 and TRBJ2-3, with 9 bases fitting TRBD1. Germline V gene sequence: CDR1 SGDLS, CDR2 YYNGEE. Trimming removed 3 bases from V and 1 base from J; junction bases left unmatched: 3. CDR3 size: 15 residues. DNA of the CDR3: TGTGCCAGCAGCGGGGGACAGGGTCGCACAGATACGCAGTATTTT. Protein sequence: CASSGGQGRTDTQYF.

The chain links TRBV2 to TRBJ2-1; D is undetermined. Trimming left V 2 bases short and J 8 bases short, with 4 bases between. Germline assignment: CDR1 SNHLY and CDR2 FYNNEI. This CDR3 has 11 amino acids. The CDR3 reads CASSEIDEQFF. The CDR3 coding sequence is TGTGCCAGCAGTGAAATCGATGAGCAGTTCTTC.

Comments on this clone: A junction end diverges from the germline sequence, so it may reflect a read error. The chain has TRBV6-1 and TRBJ2-7; D not resolved. CDR3 length: 15 amino acids. Germline CDR1 is MNHNS and CDR2 is SASEGT. The CDR3 region is CAISPDSLSSYEQYF. CDR3 in DNA: TGTGCCATCAGTCCGGATAGTCTGAGCTCCTACGAGCAGTACTTC.

This chain links TRBV4-1 with TRBJ1-2; D may be TRBD1 (5 bases). CDR3 length equals 15 residues. Trimming removed 1 base at V and 4 bases at J, with 13 bases between. The germline V gene encodes CDR1 MGHRA and CDR2 YSYEKL. The CDR3 nucleotides read TGCGCCAGCAGCCAAGGTCAGGGCAATCCCTATGGCTACACCTTC. This gives the protein CASSQGQGNPYGYTF.

CDR3 residues: CASSQDPPTQGAKNIQYF. CDR3 in DNA: TGCGCCAGCAGCCAAGATCCACCCACGCAGGGGGCCAAAAACATTCAGTACTTC. This rearrangement joins TRBV4-3 to TRBJ2-4, with a possible D match to TRBD1 (6 bases). The CDR3 is made up of 18 amino acids. Germline V CDR1 and CDR2: LGHNA, YSLEER. V lost 0 bases, J lost 1 base, and 16 bases lay in between.

This chain connects TRBV7-9 to TRBJ2-5; 8 bases match TRBD2. The V segment lost 1 base and the J segment 2 bases; nucleotides outside the gene matches: 6. The CDR3 covers 16 residues. The germline V gene encodes CDR1 SEHNR and CDR2 FQNEAQ (reference sequence). The CDR3 region is CASSLGGGGLQETQYF. CDR3 DNA sequence: TGTGCCAGCAGCTTAGGAGGCGGGGGGTTACAAGAGACCCAGTACTTC. Full variable domain (outside the CDR3, taken from reference TRBV7-9 and TRBJ2-5): DTGVSQNPRHKITKRGQNVTFRCDPISEHNRLYWYRQTLGQGPEFLTYFQNEAQLEKSRLLSDRFSAERPKGSFSTLEIQRTEQGDSAMYLCASSLGGGGLQETQYFGPGTRLLVL.

This clone was detected only once. The rearrangement uses TRBV6-5 and TRBJ2-7; D tentatively fits TRBD1 or TRBD2 (5 bases each). V was clipped by 6 bases and J by 3 bases, with 12 bases between them. Germline V CDR1 and CDR2: MNHEY, SVGAGI. This CDR3 comprises 13 residues. CDR3 sequence reads: CASRRGVYYEQYF. CDR3 nucleotides: TGTGCCAGCAGAAGAGGGGTCTACTACGAGCAGTACTTC.